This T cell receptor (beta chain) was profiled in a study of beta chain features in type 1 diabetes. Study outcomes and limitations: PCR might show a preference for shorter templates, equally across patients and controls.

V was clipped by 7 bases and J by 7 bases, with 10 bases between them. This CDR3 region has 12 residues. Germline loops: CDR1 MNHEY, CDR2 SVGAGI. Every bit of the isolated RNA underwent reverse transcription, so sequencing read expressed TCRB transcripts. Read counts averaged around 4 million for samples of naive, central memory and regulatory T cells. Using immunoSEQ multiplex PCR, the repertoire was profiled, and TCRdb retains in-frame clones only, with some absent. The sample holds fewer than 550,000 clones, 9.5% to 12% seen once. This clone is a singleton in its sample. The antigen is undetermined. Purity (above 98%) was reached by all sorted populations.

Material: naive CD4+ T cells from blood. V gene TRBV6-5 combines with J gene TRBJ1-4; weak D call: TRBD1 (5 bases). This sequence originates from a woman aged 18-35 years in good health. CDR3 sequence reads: CASKSGGEKLFF. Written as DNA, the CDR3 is TGTGCCAGCAAAAGCGGGGGTGAAAAACTGTTTTTT.